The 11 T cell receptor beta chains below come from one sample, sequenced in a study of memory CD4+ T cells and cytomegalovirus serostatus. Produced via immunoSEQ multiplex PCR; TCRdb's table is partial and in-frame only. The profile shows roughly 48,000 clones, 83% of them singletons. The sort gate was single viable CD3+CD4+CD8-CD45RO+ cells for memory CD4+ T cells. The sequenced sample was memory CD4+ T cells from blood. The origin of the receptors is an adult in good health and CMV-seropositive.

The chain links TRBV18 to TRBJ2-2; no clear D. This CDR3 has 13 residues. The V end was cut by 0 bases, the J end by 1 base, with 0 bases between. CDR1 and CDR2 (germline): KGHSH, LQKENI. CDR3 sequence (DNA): TGTGCCAGCTCACCACCGAACACCGGGGAGCTGTTTTTT. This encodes CASSPPNTGELFF.

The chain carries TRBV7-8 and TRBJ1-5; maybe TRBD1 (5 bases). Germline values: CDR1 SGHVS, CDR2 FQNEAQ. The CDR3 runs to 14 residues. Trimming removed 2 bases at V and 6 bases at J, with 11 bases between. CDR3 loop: CASSLWGEVQPQHF. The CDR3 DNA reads TGTGCCAGCAGCTTATGGGGGGAGGTTCAGCCCCAGCATTTT.

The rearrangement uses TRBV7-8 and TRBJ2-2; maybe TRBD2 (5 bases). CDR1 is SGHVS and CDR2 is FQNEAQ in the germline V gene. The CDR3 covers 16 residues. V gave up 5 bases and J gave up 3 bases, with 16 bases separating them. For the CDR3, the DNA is TGTGCCAGCAGCCGGCGTGGGAGTAAGGACACCGGGGAGCTGTTTTTT. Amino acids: CASSRRGSKDTGELFF.

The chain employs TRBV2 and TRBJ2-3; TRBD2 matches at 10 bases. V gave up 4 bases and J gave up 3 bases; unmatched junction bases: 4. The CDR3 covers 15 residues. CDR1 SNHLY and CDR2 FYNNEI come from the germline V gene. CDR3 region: CASSANSGGTDTQYF. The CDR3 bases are TGTGCCAGCAGTGCAAATAGCGGGGGGACAGATACGCAGTATTTT. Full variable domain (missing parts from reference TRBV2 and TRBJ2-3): EPEVTQTPSHQVTQMGQEVILRCVPISNHLYFYWYRQILGQKVEFLVSFYNNEISEKSEIFDDQFSVERPDGSNFTLKIRSTKLEDSAMYFCASSANSGGTDTQYFGPGTRLTVL.

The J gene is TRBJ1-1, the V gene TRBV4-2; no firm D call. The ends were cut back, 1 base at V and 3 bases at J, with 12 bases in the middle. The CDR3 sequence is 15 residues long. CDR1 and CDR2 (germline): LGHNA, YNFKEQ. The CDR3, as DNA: TGTGCCAGCAGCCAAGTGAAGAAGGAGTACACTGAAGCTTTCTTT. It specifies CASSQVKKEYTEAFF.

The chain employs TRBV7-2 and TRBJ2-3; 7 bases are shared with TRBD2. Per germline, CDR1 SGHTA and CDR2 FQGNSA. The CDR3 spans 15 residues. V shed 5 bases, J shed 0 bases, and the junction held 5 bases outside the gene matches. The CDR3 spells CASSRDYQSTDTQYF. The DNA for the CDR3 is TGTGCCAGCAGCAGGGACTACCAAAGCACAGATACGCAGTATTTT.

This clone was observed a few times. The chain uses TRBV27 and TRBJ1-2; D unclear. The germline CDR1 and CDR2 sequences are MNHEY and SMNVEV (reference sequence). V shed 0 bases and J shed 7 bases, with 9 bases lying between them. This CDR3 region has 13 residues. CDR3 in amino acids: CASSLSGPRGYTF. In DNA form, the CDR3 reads TGTGCCAGCAGTTTATCAGGGCCGCGTGGCTACACCTTC.

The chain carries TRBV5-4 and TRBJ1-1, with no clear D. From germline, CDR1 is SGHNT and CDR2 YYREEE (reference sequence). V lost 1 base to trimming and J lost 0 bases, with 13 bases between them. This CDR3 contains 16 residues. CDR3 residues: CASSLKGVPMNTEAFF. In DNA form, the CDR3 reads TGTGCCAGCAGCTTGAAGGGAGTCCCAATGAACACTGAAGCTTTCTTT.

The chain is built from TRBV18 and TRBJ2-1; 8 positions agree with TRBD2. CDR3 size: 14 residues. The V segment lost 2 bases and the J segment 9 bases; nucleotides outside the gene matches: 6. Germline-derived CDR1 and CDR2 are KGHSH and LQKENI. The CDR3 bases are TGTGCCAGCTCACCAGCCCGGACTAGCCCTGAGCAGTTCTTC. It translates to CASSPARTSPEQFF. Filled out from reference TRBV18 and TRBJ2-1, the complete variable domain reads NAGVMQNPRHLVRRRGQEARLRCSPMKGHSHVYWYRQLPEEGLKFMVYLQKENIIDESGMPKERFSAEFPKEGPSILRIQQVVRGDSAAYFCASSPARTSPEQFFGPGTRLTVL.

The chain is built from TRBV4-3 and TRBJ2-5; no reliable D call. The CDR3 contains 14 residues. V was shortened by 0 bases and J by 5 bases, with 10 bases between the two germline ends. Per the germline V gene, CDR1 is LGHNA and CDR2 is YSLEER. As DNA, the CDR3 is TGCGCCAGCAGCCAAGATGGACCCGCGGAGACCCAGTACTTC. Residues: CASSQDGPAETQYF.

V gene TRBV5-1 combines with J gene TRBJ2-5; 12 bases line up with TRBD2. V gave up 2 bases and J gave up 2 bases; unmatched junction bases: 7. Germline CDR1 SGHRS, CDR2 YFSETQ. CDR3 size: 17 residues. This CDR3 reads CASSFGLAGTYQETQYF. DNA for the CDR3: TGCGCCAGCAGCTTTGGACTAGCGGGGACATATCAAGAGACCCAGTACTTC.